One and the same sample provided the 12 T cell receptor beta chains below, sequenced in a study of post-analysis software for immune sequencing data. Study observations and caveats: Higher frequency in patients than in controls was seen for roughly five TRBV segments, with TRBV5-6, TRBV5-1 and TRBV20-1 among them.

Prepared libraries of TCR beta cDNA carried unique molecular identifiers. TCRdb called the PCR reads again in MiXCR, with one record for every CDR3 protein. Of roughly 620,000 distinct CDR3 sequences detected, 44% appear once; the ten largest clones hold roughly 1.7%. Their recognized antigens are unknown. Sequencing input: blood. The receptors stem from a girl aged 10 to 17 with multiple sclerosis.

The chain combines TRBV29-1 with TRBJ2-1, with D unclear. CDR1 is SQVTM, CDR2 ANQGSEA, per germline. The V end lost 1 base, the J end lost 9 bases, and 10 bases lay between the germline ends. The CDR3 spans 12 residues. CDR3 sequence: CSVEARGTEQFF. CDR3 DNA sequence: TGCAGCGTTGAAGCGCGCGGTACTGAGCAGTTCTTC.

This chain uses TRBV7-9 with TRBJ2-3; 10 positions match TRBD1. CDR1 is SEHNR and CDR2 is FQNEAQ in the germline V gene (reference sequence). Germline trimming cut 7 bases from V and 3 bases from J; bases unmatched to any gene: 10. The CDR3 spans 16 residues. CDR3 bases: TGTGCCAGCACCTCAATCAGGACAGGGGGAACAGATACGCAGTATTTT. Encoded protein: CASTSIRTGGTDTQYF.

The J gene is TRBJ1-2, the V gene TRBV27; D perhaps matches TRBD1 (6 bases). This CDR3 has 13 residues. Trimming stripped 5 bases from V and 7 bases from J, with 14 bases between. Germline CDR1 reads MNHEY; CDR2 reads SMNVEV (reference sequence). The CDR3: CASSPSGTIGYTF. The CDR3 nucleotides read TGTGCCAGCAGTCCTTCCGGGACAATTGGCTACACCTTC.

The chain uses TRBV20-1 and TRBJ1-1, with 8 bases lining up with TRBD1. Germline values: CDR1 DFQATT, CDR2 SNEGSKA (reference sequence). This CDR3 has 14 amino acids. After removal of 5 bases from V and 3 bases from J, the junction contained 8 bases not matched to a gene. The CDR3 protein is CSAWDRRGDTEAFF. For the CDR3, the DNA is TGCAGTGCTTGGGACAGGAGGGGGGACACTGAAGCTTTCTTT.

This clonotype has just a few counts. The junction does not match germline at one end; this may be a read error. The genes are TRBV7-7 and TRBJ2-1, with D hard to call. This CDR3 has 15 residues. The germline V gene encodes CDR1 SSHAT and CDR2 FNYEAQ (reference sequence). This CDR3 reads CASSLGKAAINEQFF. CDR3 in DNA: TGTGCTAGCAGCTTAGGCAAGGCAGCGATTAATGAGCAGTTCTTC.

The chain is built from TRBV6-2 or TRBV6-3 and TRBJ1-1; no clear D gene. Looked up from germline, CDR1 is MNHEY and CDR2 is SVGEGT. The V gene lost 2 bases and the J gene lost 3 bases, with 7 bases spanning the gap. This CDR3 has 13 residues. The CDR3 DNA follows: TGTGCCAGCAGTTACAGTGGGTACACTGAAGCTTTCTTT. Protein product: CASSYSGYTEAFF.

V is TRBV20-1 and J is TRBJ2-7; D unresolved. Deletions cut 0 bases from V and 3 bases from J, with 15 bases between. Germline assignment: CDR1 DFQATT and CDR2 SNEGSKA (reference sequence). This CDR3 contains 15 residues. The CDR3 DNA reads as TGCAGTGCTAGAGATGCCTCGGCAGAGGACTACGAGCAGTACTTC. Translation: CSARDASAEDYEQYF.

The chain couples TRBV6-1 to TRBJ1-2; D unclear. CDR1 is MNHNS and CDR2 is SASEGT in the germline V gene. The CDR3 totals 15 residues. Deletions cut 6 bases from V and 0 bases from J, with 14 bases between. CDR3 in amino acids: CASRVMGIPNYGYTF. The DNA of the CDR3 is TGTGCCAGCAGGGTCATGGGAATTCCTAACTATGGCTACACCTTC.

The chain carries TRBV7-9 and TRBJ2-4; the D gene could be TRBD1 or TRBD2 (5 bases each). The better agreement between TRBJ2-5 and the DNA end casts doubt on the J call. Germline CDR1 SEHNR, CDR2 FQNEAQ (reference sequence). The CDR3 covers 14 residues. CDR3 region: CASSFGTTKETQYF. CDR3 coding DNA: TGTGCCAGCAGCTTCGGGACCACCAAAGAGACCCAGTACTTC.

This clonotype has more than one count but fewer than ten. The chain combines TRBV12-3 or TRBV12-4 with TRBJ1-5, with D maybe TRBD1 (5 bases). Trimming took off 3 bases at V and 3 bases at J, with 9 bases between the two ends. This CDR3 is built from 14 residues. As DNA, the CDR3 is TGTGCCAGCAGTTTCCAGGGCTTCAATCAGCCCCAGCATTTT. Its protein is CASSFQGFNQPQHF.

This chain connects TRBV11-3 to TRBJ2-3, with 7 positions matching TRBD2. The CDR3 totals 16 residues. CDR1 is SGHNT and CDR2 is YENEEA in the germline V gene. The trim removed 5 bases at V and 3 bases at J, leaving 11 bases unmatched. The DNA of the CDR3 is TGTGCCAGCAGCCAAAGCCCCGTGGGGGGGACAGATACGCAGTATTTT. Residues: CASSQSPVGGTDTQYF.

This clonotype was counted once. The rearrangement links TRBV7-9 to TRBJ1-1; possible D gene TRBD1, 5 bases. The CDR3 spans 14 residues. Trimming cost V 5 bases and J 0 bases, with 10 bases left between them. CDR1 is SEHNR, CDR2 FQNEAQ, per germline (reference sequence). In DNA, the CDR3 is TGTGCCAGCAGCCGACAGAGCTTGAACACTGAAGCTTTCTTT. Translation: CASSRQSLNTEAFF.